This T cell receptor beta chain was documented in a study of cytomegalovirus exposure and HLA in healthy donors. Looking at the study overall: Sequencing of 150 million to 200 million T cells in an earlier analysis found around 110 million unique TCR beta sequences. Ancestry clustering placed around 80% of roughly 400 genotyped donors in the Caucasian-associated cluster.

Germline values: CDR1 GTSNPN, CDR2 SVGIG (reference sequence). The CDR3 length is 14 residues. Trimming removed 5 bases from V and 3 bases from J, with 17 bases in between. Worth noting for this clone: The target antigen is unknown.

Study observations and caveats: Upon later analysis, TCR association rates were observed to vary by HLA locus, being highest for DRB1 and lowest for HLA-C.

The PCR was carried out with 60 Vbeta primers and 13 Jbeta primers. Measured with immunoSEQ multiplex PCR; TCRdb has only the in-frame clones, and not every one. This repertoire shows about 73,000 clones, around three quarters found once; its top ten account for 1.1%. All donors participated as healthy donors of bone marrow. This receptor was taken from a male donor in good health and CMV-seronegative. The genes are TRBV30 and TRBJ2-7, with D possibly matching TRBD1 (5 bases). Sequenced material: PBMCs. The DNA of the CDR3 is TGTGCCTGGGAACAATCAGGGTTCAGCTACGAGCAGTACTTC. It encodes CAWEQSGFSYEQYF.